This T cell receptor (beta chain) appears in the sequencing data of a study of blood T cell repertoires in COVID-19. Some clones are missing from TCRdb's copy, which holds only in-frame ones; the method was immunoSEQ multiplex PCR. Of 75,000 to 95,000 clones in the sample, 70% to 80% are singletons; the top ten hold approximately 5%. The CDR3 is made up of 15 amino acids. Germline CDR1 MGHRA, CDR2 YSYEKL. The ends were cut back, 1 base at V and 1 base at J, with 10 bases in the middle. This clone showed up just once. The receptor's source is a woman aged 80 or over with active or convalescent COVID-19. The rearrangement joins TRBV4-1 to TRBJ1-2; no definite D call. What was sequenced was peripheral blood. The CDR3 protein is CASSQARSVNYGYTF. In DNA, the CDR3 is TGCGCCAGCAGCCAAGCTCGGTCTGTTAACTATGGCTACACCTTC.